Presented here are 28 T cell receptor beta chains from one specimen sequenced in a study of T cells after yellow fever vaccination. MiXCR was run by TCRdb on the 5' RACE reads, yielding one entry per CDR3 protein. The sample consists of 350,000 to 550,000 distinct CDR3 sequences, roughly a sixth of them appearing once. Source: PBMCs, taken before the yellow fever booster vaccination. These receptors were taken from a man between 18 and 35 years old who received the YFV17D yellow fever vaccine.

This clonotype was observed a few times. CDR3 sequence reads: CASSADRANTEAFF. CDR3 sequence (DNA): TGCGCCAGCAGTGCCGACAGGGCGAACACTGAAGCTTTCTTT. The chain is built from TRBV5-1 and TRBJ1-1; TRBD1 aligns across 7 bases. Trimming at V came to 5 bases and at J to 1 base, leaving 5 bases not matched to a gene. Germline V gene lookup returns CDR1 SGHRS and CDR2 YFSETQ. This CDR3 is 14 amino acids long.

V is TRBV2 and J is TRBJ1-1; D gene unclear. The CDR3 spans 10 residues. Germline V lookup: CDR1 SNHLY, CDR2 FYNNEI. V lost 10 bases and J lost 10, with 13 bases in between. The CDR3 loop is CATKSVRAFF. As DNA, the CDR3 is TGTGCCACCAAGAGCGTAAGAGCTTTCTTT.

Only a few counts were recorded for this clonotype. The chain employs TRBV20-1 and TRBJ1-2; D may be TRBD1 (5 bases). V was trimmed by 0 bases and J by 4 bases, leaving 12 bases between them. The CDR3 spans 14 residues. CDR1 is DFQATT, CDR2 SNEGSKA, per germline (reference sequence). The CDR3 sequence is CSARDPGTPYGYTF. DNA of the CDR3: TGCAGTGCTAGAGATCCAGGGACCCCCTATGGCTACACCTTC.

This clonotype was seen a few times. The chain has TRBV4-2 and TRBJ2-2; a possible D gene is TRBD2 (5 bases). This CDR3 has 13 amino acids. Germline V gives CDR1 LGHNA, CDR2 YNFKEQ. Trimming removed 4 bases from V and 7 bases from J, with 10 bases in between. The CDR3 region has the DNA TGTGCCAGCAGCCTCCTAAGCGGCGGGGAGCTGTTTTTT. Its translation is CASSLLSGGELFF.

The table lists this clonotype with a few counts. The chain links TRBV7-9 to TRBJ2-6, with D uncertain. V was shortened by 5 bases and J by 4 bases, with 9 bases between the two germline ends. The CDR3 extends over 14 amino acids. CDR1 and CDR2 (germline): SEHNR, FQNEAQ (reference sequence). DNA of the CDR3: TGTGCCAGCAGCCGCTTCCTCGGGGCCAACGTCCTGACTTTC. Amino acid sequence: CASSRFLGANVLTF.

This clonotype was observed a handful of times. The chain has TRBV7-9 and TRBJ2-3, with D perhaps assigned TRBD1 or TRBD2 (5 bases each). Deletions cut 3 bases from V and 10 bases from J, with 11 bases between. Germline loops: CDR1 SEHNR, CDR2 FQNEAQ (reference sequence). CDR3 length: 12 residues. DNA of the CDR3: TGTGCCAGCAGCTTGGGACCTCTCGCGCAGTATTTT. It encodes CASSLGPLAQYF.

V is TRBV6-5 and J is TRBJ1-2; 7 bases map to TRBD1. The CDR3 is 15 residues long. Germline CDR1 and CDR2: MNHEY and SVGAGI. Losses at the gene ends were 0 bases for V and 4 bases for J; bases not matched to a gene: 5. The CDR3: CASSYSEGATYGYTF. DNA for the CDR3: TGTGCCAGCAGTTACTCGGAGGGGGCGACCTATGGCTACACCTTC.

The V call is TRBV20-1, the J call TRBJ2-7; the D is unclear. The CDR3 runs to 13 residues. Germline CDR1 is DFQATT and CDR2 is SNEGSKA (reference sequence). Trimming shortened V by 0 bases and J by 11 bases, and 17 bases separated the two germline ends. The CDR3 is CSARDNTDAKEYF. The CDR3 nucleotides are TGCAGTGCTAGAGATAACACGGACGCGAAGGAGTACTTC.

There are a few counts of this clonotype. Here the CDR3 reads CASSQDLRGRADTQYF. CDR3 DNA sequence: TGCGCCAGCAGCCAAGATCTGAGGGGGCGGGCAGATACGCAGTATTTT. The chain joins TRBV4-3 to TRBJ2-3; 7 bases are shared with TRBD1. J gave up 4 bases and V 0 bases, and 7 bases lay outside the gene matches. Germline CDR1 reads LGHNA; CDR2 reads YSLEER. The CDR3 is made up of 16 amino acids.

The gene calls are TRBV7-3 and TRBJ2-2; D gene ambiguous. The CDR3 is 13 amino acids. CDR1 is SGHTA and CDR2 is FQGTGA in the germline V gene. V was shortened by 1 base and J by 1 base, with 1 base between the two germline ends. The CDR3 is CASSLMNTGELFF. CDR3 sequence (DNA): TGTGCCAGCAGCTTAATGAACACCGGGGAGCTGTTTTTT.

This clonotype has more than one count but fewer than ten. V and J are TRBV19 and TRBJ1-1, with D perhaps matching TRBD1 (5 bases). This CDR3 is built from 13 residues. V shed 0 bases and J shed 11 bases, with 13 bases lying between them. The germline V gene encodes CDR1 LNHDA and CDR2 SQIVND (reference sequence). CDR3 sequence reads: CASSIDYSGTAFF. The DNA for the CDR3 is TGTGCCAGTAGTATAGATTATTCGGGGACCGCTTTCTTT.

This clonotype turned up a few times. The chain has TRBV5-1 and TRBJ1-2; possibly TRBD1 for D (6 bases). Germline V gene lookup returns CDR1 SGHRS and CDR2 YFSETQ. Trimming removed 4 bases at V and 8 bases at J, with 15 bases between. The CDR3 runs to 13 residues. The CDR3 loop is CASSPDRYGGYTF. CDR3 in DNA: TGCGCCAGCAGCCCCGACAGGTACGGGGGCTACACCTTC.

A few counts support this clonotype. The J gene is TRBJ2-2, the V gene TRBV24-1; 8 bases match TRBD1. The V segment lost 9 bases and the J segment 3 bases; nucleotides outside the gene matches: 17. CDR1 is KGHDR and CDR2 is SFDVKD in the germline V gene. This CDR3 contains 18 residues. CDR3: CATRSPLDRVYYTGELFF. DNA of the CDR3: TGTGCCACCCGCAGCCCCCTGGACAGGGTGTATTACACCGGGGAGCTGTTTTTT.

This clonotype was observed at least ten times. This chain joins TRBV7-2 and TRBJ1-2; the D gene is possibly TRBD1 (6 bases). Between the trimmed V and J ends, which lost 5 bases and 8 bases, there was a span of 12 bases. The CDR3 has 12 amino acids. Germline CDR1 and CDR2: SGHTA and FQGNSA. The CDR3 DNA reads as TGTGCCAGCAGCGCCTACAGGGACGGCTACACCTTC. Its translation is CASSAYRDGYTF.

This clonotype appeared a few times. The chain couples TRBV6-6 to TRBJ2-2; D tentatively fits TRBD1 or TRBD2 (5 bases each). V lost 2 bases to trimming and J lost 5 bases, with 12 bases between them. Germline V gives CDR1 MNHNY, CDR2 SVGAGI (reference sequence). The CDR3 is 15 amino acids. In DNA form, the CDR3 reads TGTGCCAGCAGTTACGGGCAGGGAGAAACCGGGGAGCTGTTTTTT. This codes for CASSYGQGETGELFF.

The rearrangement links TRBV9 to TRBJ2-5; 8 nucleotides agree with TRBD2. CDR3 length equals 15 residues. V lost 4 bases to trimming and J lost 2 bases; unmatched junction nucleotides: 7. CDR1 is SGDLS and CDR2 is YYNGEE in the germline V gene. The CDR3 loop is CASSLSGVNQETQYF. The CDR3 DNA sequence: TGTGCCAGCAGCCTTAGCGGGGTGAATCAAGAGACCCAGTACTTC.

The chain links TRBV25-1 to TRBJ2-1, with D maybe TRBD2 (5 bases). V was shortened by 4 bases and J by 1 base, with 14 bases between the two germline ends. The CDR3 sequence is 16 residues long. The V gene's germline CDR1 is MGHDK and CDR2 SYGVNS. The CDR3 nucleotides are TGTGCCAGCAGTGGGGCAAACCGGGGTTCCTACAATGAGCAGTTCTTC. Its translation: CASSGANRGSYNEQFF.

This clonotype was counted only a few times. The chain employs TRBV7-9 and TRBJ1-2; 8 positions agree with TRBD1. Germline V CDR1 and CDR2: SEHNR, FQNEAQ (reference sequence). The J segment lost 1 base and the V segment lost 3 bases, leaving 7 bases of the junction unmatched. The CDR3 runs 16 residues. CDR3 loop: CASSFRTGNLNYGYTF. In nucleotides, the CDR3 is TGTGCCAGCAGCTTCCGGACAGGGAATCTTAACTATGGCTACACCTTC.

This clonotype was seen a handful of times. This chain links TRBV7-2 with TRBJ2-1; D could derive from TRBD1 or TRBD2 (5 bases each). Germline assignment: CDR1 SGHTA and CDR2 FQGNSA. Trimming stripped 0 bases from V and 14 bases from J, with 11 bases between. CDR3 length: 12 amino acids. The DNA of the CDR3 is TGTGCCAGCAGCTTAGCCGGGGCTGGGAAGTTCTTC. Translation gives CASSLAGAGKFF. Full variable domain (missing parts from reference TRBV7-2 and TRBJ2-1): GAGVSQSPSNKVTEKGKDVELRCDPISGHTALYWYRQSLGQGLEFLIYFQGNSAPDKSGLPSDRFSAERTGGSVSTLTIQRTQQEDSAVYLCASSLAGAGKFFGPGTRLTVL.

The V gene is TRBV25-1, the J gene TRBJ2-4, with a possible D match to TRBD2 (5 bases). This CDR3 contains 11 residues. Germline CDR1 and CDR2: MGHDK and SYGVNS. Trimming left V 4 bases short and J 14 bases short, with 12 bases between. The DNA for the CDR3 is TGTGCCAGCAGTGTTGGACTCTTTAAGTACTTC. This gives the protein CASSVGLFKYF.

The chain links TRBV9 to TRBJ2-7; TRBD1 agrees at 9 bases. The CDR3 is 14 residues long. Per the germline V gene, CDR1 is SGDLS and CDR2 is YYNGEE. V trimming: 4 bases; J trimming: 2 bases; junction bases outside the gene matches: 4. The CDR3 nucleotides read TGTGCCAGCAGCCGGGGACAGGGAACCTACGAGCAGTACTTC. Encoded protein: CASSRGQGTYEQYF.

This clonotype was counted between two and nine times. J is TRBJ2-1 and V is TRBV5-5; D is perhaps TRBD2 (5 bases). Germline V gives CDR1 SGHKS, CDR2 YYEKEE (reference sequence). V lost 1 base and J 6 bases, leaving 17 bases between the germline ends. The CDR3 covers 16 residues. The CDR3 DNA reads TGTGCCAGCAGCTTGCGAGTGTTGGGAGAAGGCAATGAGCAGTTCTTC. Its translation is CASSLRVLGEGNEQFF.

The sample holds a few counts of this clonotype. The germline gene is not matched at one end of the junction; a read error may be the cause. The V and J genes are TRBV5-8 and TRBJ2-1, with TRBD2 identical over 7 bases. This CDR3 spans 12 amino acids. Per the germline V gene, CDR1 is SGHTS and CDR2 is YDEGEE. The CDR3 coding sequence is TGTGCCAGCAGCTCACCGAGCGGGGACGACCGCTTC. The encoded protein is CASSSPSGDDRF.

The chain links TRBV3-1 to TRBJ1-2; D not resolved. Looked up from germline, CDR1 is LGHDT and CDR2 is YNNKEL (reference sequence). This CDR3 contains 12 residues. Trimming stripped 0 bases from V and 9 bases from J, with 8 bases between. The CDR3, as DNA: TGTGCCAGCAGCCAAGACAGGTTGAGCTACACCTTC. Translation: CASSQDRLSYTF.

The chain links TRBV18 to TRBJ1-5; D remains ambiguous. Trimming removed 5 bases at V and 4 bases at J, with 12 bases between. The CDR3 has 14 residues. Germline CDR1 reads KGHSH; CDR2 reads LQKENI. The CDR3 region has the DNA TGTGCCAGCTCAACAACAGACACAAATCAGCCCCAGCATTTT. The encoded protein is CASSTTDTNQPQHF.

This clonotype was recorded a few times. The J gene is TRBJ1-2, the V gene TRBV5-1; 7 bases are shared with TRBD1. The V gene's germline CDR1 is SGHRS and CDR2 YFSETQ. The junction had 11 bases not matched to a gene; V was cut back by 1 base and J by 8 bases. The CDR3 is 15 amino acids. CDR3 in amino acids: CASSLMGQQHKGYTF. CDR3 DNA sequence: TGCGCCAGCAGCTTGATGGGACAGCAGCATAAGGGCTACACCTTC. The variable domain in full, with the rest retrieved from reference TRBV5-1 and TRBJ1-2, is KAGVTQTPRYLIKTRGQQVTLSCSPISGHRSVSWYQQTPGQGLQFLFEYFSETQRNKGNFPGRFSGRQFSNSRSEMNVSTLELGDSALYLCASSLMGQQHKGYTFGSGTRLTVV.

V is TRBV10-3 and J is TRBJ1-2; D perhaps matches TRBD1 (6 bases). CDR3 size: 14 residues. The V end lost 6 bases, the J end lost 3 bases, and 14 bases lay between the germline ends. The germline gives CDR1 ENHRY, CDR2 SYGVKD. The CDR3 spells CAISLGGFDYGYTF. In DNA, the CDR3 is TGTGCCATCAGCCTAGGGGGTTTCGACTATGGCTACACCTTC.

This rearrangement joins TRBV10-3 to TRBJ2-1; 9 bases are shared with TRBD1. CDR3 length: 14 amino acids. J gave up 8 bases and V 6 bases, and 8 bases lay outside the gene matches. Germline V gene data show CDR1 as ENHRY and CDR2 as SYGVKD. The CDR3 nucleotides read TGTGCCATCAGGAGAGGACAGGGGAGCGATGAGCAGTTCTTC. This encodes CAIRRGQGSDEQFF.